The 15 T cell receptor beta chains listed next were all sequenced from one sample in a study of cytomegalovirus exposure and HLA in healthy donors. Clones were sequenced by immunoSEQ multiplex PCR, and TCRdb holds only the in-frame ones, with some missing. The repertoire holds around 73,000 clones, with 80% to 90% as singletons. Input material: PBMCs. These TCRs come from a woman under 30 in good health and CMV-seropositive.

V and J are TRBV6-1 and TRBJ1-3, with 7 positions matching TRBD1. The CDR3 loop spans 14 amino acids. Germline V CDR1 and CDR2: MNHNS, SASEGT. Trimming removed 7 bases from V and 9 bases from J; junction bases left unmatched: 12. CDR3 region: CASKISRQGSTIYF. For the CDR3, the DNA is TGTGCCAGCAAAATCTCGAGACAGGGCTCCACCATATATTTT.

The V gene is TRBV7-2, the J gene TRBJ2-1; D not resolved. Trimming took 3 bases from V and 0 from J, leaving 15 bases between them. This CDR3 is built from 17 residues. Per the germline V gene, CDR1 is SGHTA and CDR2 is FQGNSA. CDR3 bases: TGTGCCAGCAGCTTGCAGGTAACCACTTTCTCCTACAATGAGCAGTTCTTC. Residues: CASSLQVTTFSYNEQFF.

This chain links TRBV5-8 with TRBJ2-3; the D gene is possibly TRBD2 (5 bases). The germline V and J ends were trimmed by 1 base and 2 bases, with 11 bases remaining between them. The CDR3 length is 15 residues. Germline CDR1 is SGHTS and CDR2 is YDEGEE. In nucleotides, the CDR3 is TGTGCCAGCAGCTTGTTAGGAGGATACACAGATACGCAGTATTTT. This sequence encodes CASSLLGGYTDTQYF.

The CDR3 nucleotides are TGTGCCAGCAGTCCCGGGAGGGTGGTACTGGAGACCCAGTACTTC. This translates into CASSPGRVVLETQYF. The chain employs TRBV2 and TRBJ2-5; 8 bases match TRBD2. Per the germline V gene, CDR1 is SNHLY and CDR2 is FYNNEI. V lost 5 bases to trimming and J lost 5 bases; unmatched junction nucleotides: 10. This CDR3 is built from 15 residues. Variable domain in full (rest from reference TRBV2 and TRBJ2-5): EPEVTQTPSHQVTQMGQEVILRCVPISNHLYFYWYRQILGQKVEFLVSFYNNEISEKSEIFDDQFSVERPDGSNFTLKIRSTKLEDSAMYFCASSPGRVVLETQYFGPGTRLLVL.

This clone appeared once. The V call is TRBV29-1, the J call TRBJ2-1, with a possible D match to TRBD1 (6 bases). This CDR3 contains 12 residues. The V end was cut by 4 bases, the J end by 8 bases, with 12 bases between. Germline-derived CDR1 and CDR2 are SQVTM and ANQGSEA. This CDR3 reads CSVGQGIDEQFF. The CDR3 nucleotides are TGCAGCGTTGGCCAGGGGATCGATGAGCAGTTCTTC.

The rearrangement uses TRBV25-1 and TRBJ2-7; 9 positions agree with TRBD1. The CDR3 contains 15 residues. V shed 6 bases and J 1 base; nucleotides not matched to a gene: 7. Germline values: CDR1 MGHDK, CDR2 SYGVNS. CDR3 amino acids: CASRSGTGNSYEQYF. As DNA, the CDR3 is TGTGCCAGCAGGTCCGGGACAGGGAATTCCTACGAGCAGTACTTC.

This rearrangement joins TRBV18 to TRBJ2-3; 10 nucleotides line up with TRBD2. This CDR3 region has 16 residues. J lost 5 bases, V lost 6 bases, and 11 bases had no gene match. Germline CDR1 is KGHSH and CDR2 is LQKENI. The DNA of the CDR3 is TGTGCCAGCTCGCAACTAGCGGGATCTCTACAAGATACGCAGTATTTT. Its translation: CASSQLAGSLQDTQYF.

The chain is built from TRBV4-1 and TRBJ2-5; D possibly corresponds to TRBD1 (5 bases). Between the trimmed V and J ends, which lost 1 base and 2 bases, there was a span of 5 bases. The CDR3 is 13 residues long. Germline assignment: CDR1 MGHRA and CDR2 YSYEKL. CDR3 in amino acids: CASSQGQQETQYF. CDR3 DNA sequence: TGCGCCAGCAGCCAAGGACAGCAAGAGACCCAGTACTTC.

The J gene is TRBJ1-2, the V gene TRBV29-1; perhaps TRBD1 as D (6 bases). Between the trimmed V and J ends, which lost 7 bases and 6 bases, there was a span of 15 bases. Germline V gene data show CDR1 as SQVTM and CDR2 as ANQGSEA. The CDR3 totals 12 residues. The CDR3, as DNA: TGCAGCGCTGGACAGAGAGAGGATGGCTACACCTTC. Translation: CSAGQREDGYTF.

This chain connects TRBV4-3 to TRBJ2-1; 9 nucleotides agree with TRBD2. Looked up from germline, CDR1 is LGHNA and CDR2 is YSLEER. The CDR3 runs to 15 residues. Unmatched junction bases numbered 4, after V lost 3 bases and J lost 4 bases. DNA for the CDR3: TGCGCCAGCAGCCACGGAACTAGCGGGTACAATGAGCAGTTCTTC. This encodes CASSHGTSGYNEQFF.

The V and J genes are TRBV28 and TRBJ1-2, with 8 bases fitting TRBD1. With V trimmed by 3 bases and J by 0 bases, 3 bases remained unmatched. The CDR3 has 15 amino acids. CDR1 and CDR2 (germline): MDHEN, SYDVKM. The CDR3 DNA reads as TGTGCCAGCAGTTTCCCGACAGGGGCTAACTATGGCTACACCTTC. It yields the protein CASSFPTGANYGYTF.

The rearrangement uses TRBV6-6 and TRBJ1-2, with 8 bases that match TRBD1. V lost 11 bases and J lost 6; bases outside the gene matches: 11. Germline V gene data show CDR1 as MNHNY and CDR2 as SVGAGI (reference sequence). CDR3 length: 13 amino acids. The CDR3 DNA sequence: TGTGCCGGCCGATCTGGGACAGGAGATGGCTACACCTTC. As protein: CAGRSGTGDGYTF.

The V and J genes are TRBV29-1 and TRBJ1-2; possibly TRBD1 for D (6 bases). The length of the CDR3 is 12 residues. Trimming cost V 3 bases and J 8 bases, with 13 bases left between them. Germline V gene sequence: CDR1 SQVTM, CDR2 ANQGSEA. In nucleotides, the CDR3 is TGCAGCGTTGAGGTCGGCAGGGGAGGCTACACCTTC. This gives the protein CSVEVGRGGYTF.

The gene calls are TRBV4-1 and TRBJ1-2; TRBD1 is a possible D gene (6 bases). This CDR3 is 18 amino acids long. Trimming removed 3 bases at V and 4 bases at J, with 24 bases between. Germline V lookup: CDR1 MGHRA, CDR2 YSYEKL. As DNA, the CDR3 is TGCGCCAGCAGCCAGACCGTGTCGGGGGGGGCATCTGCCTATGGCTACACCTTC. This gives the protein CASSQTVSGGASAYGYTF.

CDR3 loop: CASSGRGQQETQYF. The CDR3 DNA reads as TGTGCCAGCAGCGGCAGAGGGCAGCAAGAGACCCAGTACTTC. V gene TRBV11-2 combines with J gene TRBJ2-5; tentative D call: TRBD2 (5 bases). Trimming took off 5 bases at V and 2 bases at J, with 12 bases between the two ends. Per germline, CDR1 SGHAT and CDR2 FQNNGV. The CDR3 covers 14 residues.